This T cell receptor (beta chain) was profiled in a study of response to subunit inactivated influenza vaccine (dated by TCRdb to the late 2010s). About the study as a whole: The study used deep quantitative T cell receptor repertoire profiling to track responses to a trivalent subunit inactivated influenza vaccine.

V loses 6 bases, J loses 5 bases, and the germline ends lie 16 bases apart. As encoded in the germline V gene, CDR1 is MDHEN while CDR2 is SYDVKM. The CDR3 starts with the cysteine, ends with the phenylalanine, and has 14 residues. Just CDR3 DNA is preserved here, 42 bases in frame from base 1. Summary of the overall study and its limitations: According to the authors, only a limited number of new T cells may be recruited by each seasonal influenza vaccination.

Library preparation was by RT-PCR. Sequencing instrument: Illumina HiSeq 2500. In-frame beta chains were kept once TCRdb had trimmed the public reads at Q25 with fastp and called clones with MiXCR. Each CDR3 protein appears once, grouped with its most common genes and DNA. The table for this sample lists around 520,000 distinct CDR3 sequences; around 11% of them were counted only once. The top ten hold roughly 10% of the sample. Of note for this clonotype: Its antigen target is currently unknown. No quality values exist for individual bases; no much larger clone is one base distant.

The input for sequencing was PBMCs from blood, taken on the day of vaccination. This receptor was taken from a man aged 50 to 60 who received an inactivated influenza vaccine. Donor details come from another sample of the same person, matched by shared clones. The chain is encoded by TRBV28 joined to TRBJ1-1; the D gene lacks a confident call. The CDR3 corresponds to CASSSGLAGTEAFF. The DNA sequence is TGTGCCAGCAGCTCGGGCCTCGCGGGGACTGAAGCTTTCTTT.